This T cell receptor beta chain derives from a study of cytomegalovirus exposure and HLA in healthy donors. Germline V CDR1 and CDR2: MNHNS, SASEGT. The CDR3 is 14 amino acids. Trimming removed 6 bases from V and 3 bases from J, with 9 bases in between. 13 Jbeta primers and 60 Vbeta primers were used for the PCR. Repertoires were generated with immunoSEQ multiplex PCR, while TCRdb's copy carries only in-frame clones and drops some. This sample contains 190,000 or so clones. The V gene is TRBV6-1, the J gene TRBJ2-6, with TRBD2 as a possible D gene (5 bases). The sequence came from a boy younger than 18 in good health and CMV-seronegative. The sequenced sample consisted of PBMCs. CDR3 in amino acids: CASRAGRGANVLTF. The CDR3 region has the DNA TGTGCCAGCAGGGCGGGTCGTGGGGCCAACGTCCTGACTTTC.